This record looks at one TCR beta chain sequence and its context. Antigen unknown. These data belong to a study of T cell responses to AZD1222 COVID-19 vaccine. Notes on the study in general: Of the AZD1222 recipients, only six were seropositive at baseline. Researchers took repertoire samples only after the peak T cell response had come.

V lost 5 bases and J lost 8, with 18 bases in between. The CDR3 is made up of 14 amino acids. Germline V gives CDR1 MNHEY, CDR2 SVGEGT. Measured with immunoSEQ multiplex PCR; TCRdb has only the in-frame clones, and not every one. Of some 150,000 clones detected, 90% to 95% appear once; the ten largest clones hold 5.2%. The genes are TRBV6-2 or TRBV6-3 and TRBJ1-2, with a possible D match to TRBD1 (5 bases). The starting material was peripheral blood, obtained on day 0 of AZD1222 vaccination. The origin of this receptor is an adult in good health. Here the CDR3 reads CASSPPRGRNGYTF. In nucleotides, the CDR3 is TGTGCCAGCAGTCCCCCCCGGGGACGGAACGGCTACACCTTC.